This T cell receptor (beta chain) appears in the sequencing data of a study of T cells in Graves' hyperthyroidism and ophthalmopathy. Study-wide results and limits: Blood held most thyroid clonotypes expanded above 0.001 frequency.

Amplified regions were TCR beta CDR3 sequences from RNA transcripts. First-round RT-PCR targeting the TCR CDR3 was performed with the HTBI primer set. TCRdb passed the multiplex PCR reads through MiXCR, listing each CDR3 protein once. Of 400,000 to 550,000 distinct CDR3 sequences listed, approximately 15% were seen once; the top ten hold 17%. This clonotype has at least ten counts. Its antigen remains unidentified. The receptor's source is a woman aged 18-29 years with Graves' hyperthyroidism. The sample consisted of blood.

Here the CDR3 DNA reads TGCAGTGCTAGCGGACAGAAGGTGAGTCAGCCCCAGCATTTT. Protein product: CSASGQKVSQPQHF. The V gene is TRBV20-1, the J gene TRBJ1-5; D possibly corresponds to TRBD1 (6 bases). Germline loops: CDR1 DFQATT, CDR2 SNEGSKA (reference sequence). The CDR3 consists of 14 residues. The ends were cut back, 3 bases at V and 6 bases at J, with 15 bases in the middle.